The 17 T cell receptor beta chains given below trace back to one sample, sequenced in a study of cytomegalovirus exposure and HLA in healthy donors. Use of 60 Vbeta and 13 Jbeta primers characterized the PCR. Assay used: immunoSEQ multiplex PCR; TCRdb lists only in-frame clones, some missing. The data hold under 200,000 clones, with around 80% observed a single time. Sequencing used PBMCs. Every receptor here comes from a male donor in good health and CMV-seropositive.

The J gene is TRBJ2-7, the V gene TRBV14; 8 bases fit TRBD1. The CDR3 length is 14 residues. V shed 4 bases and J 5 bases; nucleotides not matched to a gene: 7. The germline V gene has CDR1 SGHDN and CDR2 FVKESK. The CDR3 spells CASSPLRTGHEQYF. The CDR3 DNA sequence: TGTGCCAGCAGCCCCTTGCGGACAGGGCACGAGCAGTACTTC.

The chain joins TRBV21-1 to TRBJ2-7; the D segment call TRBD1 is taken from the table without a DNA check. TRBV21-1 is described as a pseudogene. This CDR3 contains 18 residues. The CDR3 sequence is CASSKDTRKDRGLREQYF. The CDR3 bases are TGTGCCAGCAGCAAAGACACTAGAAAGGACAGGGGGCTACGGGAGCAGTACTTC.

V usage is TRBV10-2 and J usage is TRBJ2-7; 7 bases map to TRBD2. The J segment lost 3 bases and the V segment lost 2 bases, leaving 4 bases of the junction unmatched. Germline V gene lookup returns CDR1 WSHSY and CDR2 SAAADI. The CDR3 spans 14 residues. The chain's CDR3 is CASSETGGGYEQYF. For the CDR3, the DNA is TGCGCCAGCAGTGAGACTGGCGGGGGCTACGAGCAGTACTTC.

The rearrangement joins TRBV5-1 to TRBJ2-1; D is perhaps TRBD2 (6 bases). Germline-derived CDR1 and CDR2 are SGHRS and YFSETQ. This CDR3 has 18 amino acids. V lost 1 base, J lost 2 bases, and 19 bases lay in between. The CDR3 coding sequence is TGCGCCAGCAGCTTGACCGTGGCTAGCGCCACCCCCTACAATGAGCAGTTCTTC. Translation gives CASSLTVASATPYNEQFF.

This clone has a single count. The rearrangement uses TRBV19 and TRBJ1-1; D remains unclear. The CDR3 has 11 amino acids. The germline CDR1 and CDR2 sequences are LNHDA and SQIVND (reference sequence). V was clipped by 4 bases and J by 5 bases, with 5 bases between them. DNA of the CDR3: TGTGCCAGTAGTACGGAGACTGAAGCTTTCTTT. This translates into CASSTETEAFF.

The chain has TRBV5-1 and TRBJ2-3; D unclear. Germline CDR1 reads SGHRS; CDR2 reads YFSETQ. V was pared by 6 bases and J by 5 bases, with 7 bases between. This CDR3 spans 11 amino acids. Here the CDR3 DNA reads TGCGCCAGCAAGAGAGAAGATACGCAGTATTTT. It yields the protein CASKREDTQYF.

There are a few counts of this clone. J is TRBJ1-6 and V is TRBV7-2; D is ambiguous. V lost 3 bases, J lost 0 bases, and 15 bases lay in between. The CDR3 covers 18 residues. Germline-derived CDR1 and CDR2 are SGHTA and FQGNSA. The CDR3 protein is CASSFPAEQSSYNSPLHF. As DNA, the CDR3 is TGTGCCAGCAGCTTCCCGGCAGAACAGAGCTCCTATAATTCACCCCTCCACTTT. The full variable domain, in which reference TRBV7-2 and TRBJ1-6 provide the parts outside the CDR3, is GAGVSQSPSNKVTEKGKDVELRCDPISGHTALYWYRQSLGQGLEFLIYFQGNSAPDKSGLPSDRFSAERTGGSVSTLTIQRTQQEDSAVYLCASSFPAEQSSYNSPLHFGNGTRLTVT.

The chain has TRBV29-1 and TRBJ2-5; possible D gene TRBD1, 6 bases. CDR1 SQVTM and CDR2 ANQGSEA come from the germline V gene. The length of the CDR3 is 13 residues. The V end lost 4 bases, the J end lost 1 base, and 10 bases lay between the germline ends. The CDR3 region is CSVGDTVQETQYF. CDR3 DNA: TGCAGCGTTGGGGACACCGTCCAAGAGACCCAGTACTTC.

J is TRBJ1-1 and V is TRBV25-1; TRBD1 matches 9 bases. Germline CDR1 reads MGHDK; CDR2 reads SYGVNS. J lost 3 bases, V lost 7 bases, and 3 bases had no gene match. This CDR3 has 13 amino acids. CDR3 region: CASTGQGHTEAFF. The CDR3 DNA reads as TGTGCCAGCACGGGACAGGGTCACACTGAAGCTTTCTTT.

The chain employs TRBV18 and TRBJ1-4; TRBD1 matches 8 bases. The CDR3 covers 15 residues. Germline V lookup: CDR1 KGHSH, CDR2 LQKENI. After removal of 3 bases from V and 5 bases from J, the junction contained 5 bases not matched to a gene. In DNA, the CDR3 is TGTGCCAGCTCACCGGGGACAGGACTCAATGAAAAACTGTTTTTT. As protein: CASSPGTGLNEKLFF.

J is TRBJ2-3 and V is TRBV11-2; 7 nucleotides line up with TRBD2. There are 15 residues in the CDR3. After removal of 5 bases from V and 1 base from J, the junction contained 6 bases not matched to a gene. Germline V gene lookup returns CDR1 SGHAT and CDR2 FQNNGV. CDR3 protein: CASSLRGLRTDTQYF. The CDR3 DNA sequence: TGTGCCAGCAGCCTAAGGGGACTACGCACAGATACGCAGTATTTT.

The CDR3 sequence: CASSLTGGQGIETQYF. CDR3 DNA sequence: TGTGCCAGCAGCTTGACAGGTGGACAGGGGATAGAGACCCAGTACTTC. V is TRBV5-6 and J is TRBJ2-5; 9 bases map to TRBD1. The V segment lost 1 base and the J segment 4 bases; nucleotides outside the gene matches: 8. CDR3 length equals 16 residues. Germline assignment: CDR1 SGHDT and CDR2 YYEEEE.

This clone was seen only a few times. The J gene is TRBJ1-5, the V gene TRBV2, with unresolved D. There are 14 residues in the CDR3. Germline CDR1 and CDR2: SNHLY and FYNNEI. V was trimmed by 6 bases and J by 6 bases, leaving 15 bases between them. The DNA of the CDR3 is TGTGCCAGCAGGGCCCGGGAGGGCGGTCAGCCCCAGCATTTT. Translated: CASRAREGGQPQHF.

The chain employs TRBV30 and TRBJ1-5; TRBD1 aligns across 7 bases. Looked up from germline, CDR1 is GTSNPN and CDR2 is SVGIG (reference sequence). The CDR3 loop spans 13 amino acids. The junction had 1 base not matched to a gene; V was cut back by 0 bases and J by 5 bases. The CDR3 DNA is TGTGCCTGGAGTGTACAGGGGTATCAGCCCCAGCATTTT. As protein: CAWSVQGYQPQHF.

The V gene is TRBV27, the J gene TRBJ1-2, with 10 bases lining up with TRBD1. The germline V gene has CDR1 MNHEY and CDR2 SMNVEV (reference sequence). The CDR3 sequence is 15 residues long. V trimming: 1 base; J trimming: 2 bases; junction bases outside the gene matches: 1. The CDR3, as DNA: TGTGCCAGCAGTTTATTGGGACAGGGGAACTATGGCTACACCTTC. Its translation: CASSLLGQGNYGYTF.

The rearrangement uses TRBV30 and TRBJ2-1; 11 positions match TRBD2. Per the germline V gene, CDR1 is GTSNPN and CDR2 is SVGIG (reference sequence). The CDR3 has 14 residues. V trimming: 2 bases; J trimming: 7 bases; junction bases outside the gene matches: 4. CDR3 amino acids: CAWSTSGSRNEQFF. In nucleotides, the CDR3 is TGTGCCTGGAGTACTAGCGGGAGCAGGAATGAGCAGTTCTTC.

This clone was seen only a few times. This chain connects TRBV7-2 to TRBJ1-3, with unresolved D. CDR3 length: 14 amino acids. The V end was cut by 5 bases, the J end by 2 bases, with 10 bases between. Germline lookup yields CDR1 SGHTA and CDR2 FQGNSA. The CDR3 region has the DNA TGTGCCAGCAGCATGTCCAGGACTGGAAACACCATATATTTT. Amino acids: CASSMSRTGNTIYF.